Shown below are 22 T cell receptor beta chains from a single sample sequenced in a study of blood T cell repertoires in COVID-19. This table comes from immunoSEQ multiplex PCR, and its TCRdb copy is limited to in-frame clones, with some not included. The table shows 310,000 or so clones, with roughly 92% occurring only once. Sample: peripheral blood. The receptors were gathered from a woman in her 30s with COVID-19, enrolled during active disease.

V and J are TRBV5-1 and TRBJ2-7, with 14 bases aligning to TRBD2. The CDR3 totals 16 residues. The V gene's germline CDR1 is SGHRS and CDR2 YFSETQ. J was trimmed by 4 bases and V by 3 bases; bases with no gene match: 6. In nucleotides, the CDR3 is TGCGCCAGCAGCTCGGGACTAGCGGGAGTCGGGTACGAGCAGTACTTC. This codes for CASSSGLAGVGYEQYF.

The rearrangement uses TRBV14 and TRBJ2-7; TRBD1 agrees at 9 bases. The junction had 2 bases not matched to a gene; V was cut back by 2 bases and J by 6 bases. This CDR3 is built from 13 residues. Germline V lookup: CDR1 SGHDN, CDR2 FVKESK. The CDR3: CASSQLQGAEQYF. In DNA form, the CDR3 reads TGTGCCAGCAGCCAACTACAGGGGGCCGAGCAGTACTTC.

The chain uses TRBV2 and TRBJ1-2; the match to TRBD1 covers 7 bases. CDR1 and CDR2 from the germline V gene are SNHLY and FYNNEI. V was clipped by 1 base and J by 7 bases; unmatched bases: 9. This CDR3 has 15 residues. The CDR3 loop is CASSEGDRVGVGYTF. CDR3 DNA: TGTGCCAGCAGTGAAGGCGACAGGGTAGGGGTTGGCTACACCTTC.

The chain couples TRBV11-2 to TRBJ2-2; 7 bases align to TRBD2. The germline V gene has CDR1 SGHAT and CDR2 FQNNGV. V was clipped by 1 base and J by 4 bases; unmatched bases: 3. The CDR3 consists of 15 residues. The CDR3 loop is CASSLAPGGTGELFF. Here the CDR3 DNA reads TGTGCCAGCAGCTTAGCGCCGGGAGGCACCGGGGAGCTGTTTTTT.

The chain couples TRBV9 to TRBJ1-5; TRBD1 is a possible D gene (6 bases). Trimming took off 0 bases at V and 6 bases at J, with 13 bases between the two ends. Germline V gene data show CDR1 as SGDLS and CDR2 as YYNGEE. This CDR3 is 15 amino acids long. The CDR3 DNA reads TGTGCCAGCAGCGTAGGGTCAGGGGATCTTCAGCCCCAGCATTTT. This gives the protein CASSVGSGDLQPQHF.

The chain recombines TRBV6-5 with TRBJ1-5, with 9 bases aligning to TRBD1. Germline V gives CDR1 MNHEY, CDR2 SVGAGI. Trimming took 6 bases from V and 2 from J; bases not matched to a gene: 5. The CDR3 totals 15 residues. The DNA of the CDR3 is TGTGCCAGCAGCTCGGGACAGGGAGGCAATCAGCCCCAGCATTTT. This gives the protein CASSSGQGGNQPQHF.

The chain combines TRBV19 with TRBJ1-6; D perhaps matches TRBD1 (5 bases). This CDR3 spans 14 amino acids. The V gene's germline CDR1 is LNHDA and CDR2 SQIVND (reference sequence). V lost 9 bases to trimming and J lost 9 bases, with 18 bases between them. The CDR3 here is CASNQDGGTSPLHF. In nucleotides, the CDR3 is TGTGCCAGCAATCAAGACGGGGGGACTTCACCCCTCCACTTT. Full variable domain (remainder filled in from reference TRBV19 and TRBJ1-6): DGGITQSPKYLFRKEGQNVTLSCEQNLNHDAMYWYRQDPGQGLRLIYYSQIVNDFQKGDIAEGYSVSREKKESFPLTVTSAQKNPTAFYLCASNQDGGTSPLHFGNGTRLTVT.

This clone occurred once. The CDR3 reads CASSVDAVSGNTIYF. DNA for the CDR3: TGTGCCAGCAGCGTAGACGCAGTCTCTGGAAACACCATATATTTT. The gene calls are TRBV9 and TRBJ1-3; no clear D gene. The V end lost 0 bases, the J end lost 0 bases, and 7 bases lay between the germline ends. Germline CDR1 SGDLS, CDR2 YYNGEE. This CDR3 region has 15 residues.

The genes are TRBV6-1 and TRBJ2-4; D is perhaps TRBD2 (7 bases). V was clipped by 3 bases and J by 0 bases, with 21 bases between them. Germline V lookup: CDR1 MNHNS, CDR2 SASEGT. The CDR3 has 19 residues. CDR3 sequence: CASSEEGGGVMLAKNIQYF. The DNA for the CDR3 is TGTGCCAGCAGTGAGGAAGGCGGGGGCGTAATGTTAGCCAAAAACATTCAGTACTTC.

J is TRBJ1-2 and V is TRBV27; D is perhaps TRBD1 (5 bases). The CDR3 loop spans 18 amino acids. Germline V gene lookup returns CDR1 MNHEY and CDR2 SMNVEV (reference sequence). V was trimmed by 2 bases and J by 6 bases, leaving 25 bases between them. CDR3: CASSLIGVQGIPVDGYTF. For the CDR3, the DNA is TGTGCCAGCAGTTTAATTGGCGTTCAGGGAATTCCGGTAGATGGCTACACCTTC.

This clone appeared a single time. V gene TRBV7-9 combines with J gene TRBJ1-2, with 8 bases lining up with TRBD1. V shed 5 bases and J 2 bases; nucleotides not matched to a gene: 16. This CDR3 is 18 amino acids long. Germline CDR1 SEHNR, CDR2 FQNEAQ (reference sequence). CDR3 region: CASSLGQGGPKRNYGYTF. For the CDR3, the DNA is TGTGCCAGCAGCCTCGGACAGGGAGGACCAAAAAGGAACTATGGCTACACCTTC.

This chain links TRBV10-3 with TRBJ1-1, with 9 nucleotides matching TRBD1. V lost 8 bases, J lost 5 bases, and 12 bases stayed unmatched. This CDR3 contains 15 residues. Germline CDR1 ENHRY, CDR2 SYGVKD. The CDR3 is CAISAHRGLGTEAFF. The DNA of the CDR3 is TGTGCCATCTCAGCACACAGGGGGCTGGGAACTGAAGCTTTCTTT.

V gene TRBV11-2 combines with J gene TRBJ2-7; possible D gene TRBD2, 6 bases. The CDR3 is made up of 15 amino acids. Germline CDR1 reads SGHAT; CDR2 reads FQNNGV. Between the trimmed V and J ends, which lost 3 bases and 5 bases, there was a span of 17 bases. The CDR3 is CASSFRGGSRDEQYF. Written as DNA, the CDR3 is TGTGCCAGCAGCTTCCGCGGAGGGTCTCGGGACGAGCAGTACTTC. The whole variable domain, remainder taken from reference TRBV11-2 and TRBJ2-7, is EAGVAQSPRYKIIEKRQSVAFWCNPISGHATLYWYQQILGQGPKLLIQFQNNGVVDDSQLPKDRFSAERLKGVDSTLKIQPAKLEDSAVYLCASSFRGGSRDEQYFGPGTRLTVT.

V and J are TRBV10-3 and TRBJ1-1, with a weak D call TRBD1 (5 bases). With 2 bases removed from V and 3 bases from J, the gap between germline ends came to 10 bases. CDR3 length: 14 amino acids. The germline V gene encodes CDR1 ENHRY and CDR2 SYGVKD. CDR3 sequence reads: CAISEGGRYTEAFF. DNA for the CDR3: TGTGCCATCAGTGAGGGGGGGAGGTACACTGAAGCTTTCTTT.

The chain has TRBV2 and TRBJ2-5, with a tentative D call TRBD2 (5 bases). Trimming cost V 4 bases and J 5 bases, with 11 bases left between them. Per germline, CDR1 SNHLY and CDR2 FYNNEI. This CDR3 has 13 residues. CDR3 DNA sequence: TGTGCCAGCAGTGTGATGGACTTGGAGACCCAGTACTTC. This sequence encodes CASSVMDLETQYF.

V usage is TRBV28 and J usage is TRBJ2-3; 12 nucleotides align to TRBD2. CDR3 length equals 17 residues. Looked up from germline, CDR1 is MDHEN and CDR2 is SYDVKM. Trimming removed 6 bases from V and 5 bases from J; junction bases left unmatched: 12. The CDR3 loop reads CASSLGLAGGPRDTQYF. CDR3 coding DNA: TGTGCCAGCAGCCTGGGGCTAGCGGGAGGGCCGAGAGATACGCAGTATTTT.

This clone was counted a single time. V is TRBV4-1 and J is TRBJ2-1; 10 nucleotides match TRBD2. This CDR3 is 15 amino acids long. Unmatched junction bases numbered 5, after V lost 5 bases and J lost 4 bases. Germline assignment: CDR1 MGHRA and CDR2 YSYEKL. CDR3 coding DNA: TGCGCCAGCAGCTCCCAGCGGGGGGGGTACAATGAGCAGTTCTTC. Its protein is CASSSQRGGYNEQFF.

The V gene is TRBV5-4, the J gene TRBJ2-1; 7 positions agree with TRBD2. J was trimmed by 3 bases and V by 4 bases; bases with no gene match: 7. Germline-derived CDR1 and CDR2 are SGHNT and YYREEE (reference sequence). This CDR3 is built from 15 residues. The CDR3, as DNA: TGTGCCAGCAGCGGCGGACTAGGGGACTACAATGAGCAGTTCTTC. This sequence encodes CASSGGLGDYNEQFF.

This sequence joins TRBV10-1 and TRBJ1-5, with TRBD1 matching over 7 bases. Germline CDR1 and CDR2: WNHNN and SYGVQD (reference sequence). The trim removed 4 bases at V and 1 base at J, leaving 1 base unmatched. CDR3 length: 14 amino acids. The chain's CDR3 is CASSADRSNQPQHF. The CDR3 nucleotides are TGCGCCAGCAGTGCGGACAGGAGCAATCAGCCCCAGCATTTT.

The chain has TRBV4-1 and TRBJ2-7; a weak D match, TRBD2 (5 bases). V was cut by 6 bases and J by 0 bases, with 15 bases left in between. Germline CDR1 is MGHRA and CDR2 is YSYEKL. The CDR3 sequence is 15 residues long. In DNA, the CDR3 is TGCGCCAGCAGGGTGAGGGCAGAAGTCTCCTACGAGCAGTACTTC. Its translation: CASRVRAEVSYEQYF.

The chain carries TRBV19 and TRBJ2-3, with D possibly TRBD1 on 6 matching bases. CDR1 and CDR2 (germline): LNHDA, SQIVND (reference sequence). The V end lost 2 bases, the J end lost 1 base, and 13 bases lay between the germline ends. The CDR3 spans 16 residues. The DNA of the CDR3 is TGTGCCAGTAGTATATCAGGGGTGGGAGGCACAGATACGCAGTATTTT. This gives the protein CASSISGVGGTDTQYF.

This clone was picked up one time. The chain uses TRBV19 and TRBJ2-3; TRBD2 aligns across 14 bases. The length of the CDR3 is 20 residues. CDR1 and CDR2 from the germline V gene are LNHDA and SQIVND (reference sequence). V shed 5 bases and J 4 bases; nucleotides not matched to a gene: 17. CDR3 sequence (DNA): TGTGCCAGTAGTTTACTGGGACTAGCGGGAGACAGAGTGACCCCAGATACGCAGTATTTT. It is translated as CASSLLGLAGDRVTPDTQYF. Full variable domain (rest looked up from reference TRBV19 and TRBJ2-3): DGGITQSPKYLFRKEGQNVTLSCEQNLNHDAMYWYRQDPGQGLRLIYYSQIVNDFQKGDIAEGYSVSREKKESFPLTVTSAQKNPTAFYLCASSLLGLAGDRVTPDTQYFGPGTRLTVL.